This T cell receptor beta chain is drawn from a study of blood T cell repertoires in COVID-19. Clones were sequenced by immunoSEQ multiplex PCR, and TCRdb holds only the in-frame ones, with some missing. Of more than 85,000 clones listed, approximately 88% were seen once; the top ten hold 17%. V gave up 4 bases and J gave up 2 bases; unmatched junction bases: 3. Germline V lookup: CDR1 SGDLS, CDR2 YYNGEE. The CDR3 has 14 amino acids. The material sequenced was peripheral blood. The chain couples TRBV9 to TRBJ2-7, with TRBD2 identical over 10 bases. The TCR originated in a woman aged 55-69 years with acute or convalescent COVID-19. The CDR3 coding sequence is TGTGCCAGCAGCCTAGCGGGGGAGACCTACGAGCAGTACTTC. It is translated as CASSLAGETYEQYF.